The 14 T cell receptor beta chains below come from one sample, sequenced in a study of neoadjuvant nivolumab and ipilimumab in lung cancer. Produced via immunoSEQ multiplex PCR; TCRdb's table is partial and in-frame only. The sample holds about 27,000 clones, 76% seen once. This specimen was tumor tissue, taken after neoadjuvant nivolumab, alone or with ipilimumab, at or shortly before surgery. The source is an adult with non-small cell lung cancer.

This clone occurred a few times. The chain recombines TRBV11-3 with TRBJ2-7; D possibly corresponds to TRBD2 (6 bases). The CDR3 covers 13 residues. Trimming took off 3 bases at V and 3 bases at J, with 9 bases between the two ends. Germline V gene lookup returns CDR1 SGHNT and CDR2 YENEEA. As DNA, the CDR3 is TGTGCCAGCAGCTTCGGGCGGGGCTACGAGCAGTACTTC. Its protein is CASSFGRGYEQYF.

This clone was counted a few times. The chain employs TRBV27 and TRBJ1-6; TRBD1 is a possible D gene (5 bases). The CDR3 covers 13 residues. Trimming cost V 6 bases and J 7 bases, with 10 bases left between them. Germline V gene lookup returns CDR1 MNHEY and CDR2 SMNVEV (reference sequence). The CDR3 coding sequence is TGTGCCAGCAGCGGGACCTTAAATTCACCCCTCCACTTT. Its protein product is CASSGTLNSPLHF.

This clone was observed once. The rearrangement uses TRBV27 and TRBJ2-7, with D hard to call. Trimming pared 3 bases from V and 3 bases from J, leaving 15 bases between. Looked up from germline, CDR1 is MNHEY and CDR2 is SMNVEV (reference sequence). The CDR3 has 15 residues. The CDR3 loop reads CASSFDPYGNYEQYF. CDR3 nucleotide sequence: TGTGCCAGCAGTTTTGACCCTTACGGCAACTACGAGCAGTACTTC.

The V gene is TRBV30, the J gene TRBJ2-5, with D possibly being TRBD2 (6 bases). From germline, CDR1 is GTSNPN and CDR2 SVGIG (reference sequence). This CDR3 spans 14 amino acids. Trimming cost V 3 bases and J 5 bases, with 16 bases left between them. CDR3: CAWRVRGRAETQYF. The CDR3, as DNA: TGTGCCTGGAGGGTGCGGGGAAGGGCGGAGACCCAGTACTTC.

This rearrangement joins TRBV11-3 to TRBJ1-4; D unresolved. The CDR3 runs to 14 residues. V lost 1 base to trimming and J lost 8 bases, with 11 bases between them. Germline CDR1 and CDR2: SGHNT and YENEEA. CDR3 in DNA: TGTGCCAGCAGCTTAGTACGGGGTAGGGAAAAACTGTTTTTT. The encoded protein is CASSLVRGREKLFF.

V usage is TRBV14 and J usage is TRBJ1-1; no clear D gene. The CDR3 consists of 13 residues. The germline CDR1 and CDR2 sequences are SGHDN and FVKESK. V was clipped by 3 bases and J by 1 base, with 6 bases between them. CDR3 sequence reads: CASSHDWNTEAFF. The CDR3 coding sequence is TGTGCCAGCAGCCACGACTGGAACACTGAAGCTTTCTTT.

The chain couples TRBV14 to TRBJ1-1; no clear D gene. Trimming shortened V by 1 base and J by 1 base, and 7 bases separated the two germline ends. Germline V lookup: CDR1 SGHDN, CDR2 FVKESK. The CDR3 contains 14 residues. CDR3 bases: TGTGCCAGCAGCCAAGGATTGAGGAACACTGAAGCTTTCTTT. Translating it yields CASSQGLRNTEAFF.

The genes are TRBV2 and TRBJ1-1, with D perhaps TRBD1 (6 bases). With 5 bases removed from V and 3 bases from J, the gap between germline ends came to 16 bases. Germline-derived CDR1 and CDR2 are SNHLY and FYNNEI. This CDR3 has 15 amino acids. CDR3 DNA sequence: TGTGCCAGCAGTTTATTGGGGGGGCTGTACACTGAAGCTTTCTTT. Protein sequence: CASSLLGGLYTEAFF.

The V call is TRBV19, the J call TRBJ2-5, with TRBD1 matching over 9 bases. This CDR3 spans 17 amino acids. V was clipped by 7 bases and J by 3 bases; unmatched bases: 15. Germline lookup yields CDR1 LNHDA and CDR2 SQIVND (reference sequence). The CDR3 DNA reads as TGTGCCAGTAAAGGACCGGAGACAGGGGGAGTTAAAGAGACCCAGTACTTC. It specifies CASKGPETGGVKETQYF. The full variable domain, rest sourced from reference TRBV19 and TRBJ2-5, is DGGITQSPKYLFRKEGQNVTLSCEQNLNHDAMYWYRQDPGQGLRLIYYSQIVNDFQKGDIAEGYSVSREKKESFPLTVTSAQKNPTAFYLCASKGPETGGVKETQYFGPGTRLLVL.

The V and J genes are TRBV5-1 and TRBJ2-5; tentative D call: TRBD1 (5 bases). Germline V gene lookup returns CDR1 SGHRS and CDR2 YFSETQ. This CDR3 contains 14 residues. Between the trimmed V and J ends, which lost 2 bases and 3 bases, there was a span of 11 bases. CDR3 in amino acids: CASSFSQGKETQYF. The CDR3 DNA sequence: TGCGCCAGCAGCTTTTCCCAGGGCAAAGAGACCCAGTACTTC.

This clone was found once. This chain connects TRBV2 to TRBJ2-7; D gene ambiguous. The CDR3 spans 12 residues. Looked up from germline, CDR1 is SNHLY and CDR2 is FYNNEI. V was shortened by 6 bases and J by 0 bases, with 6 bases between the two germline ends. CDR3 in DNA: TGTGCCAGCAGGCTATACTCCTACGAGCAGTACTTC. This translates into CASRLYSYEQYF.

V and J are TRBV7-9 and TRBJ2-1; no reliable D call. The CDR3 runs 16 residues. V was trimmed by 4 bases and J by 3 bases, leaving 16 bases between them. Germline assignment: CDR1 SEHNR and CDR2 FQNEAQ (reference sequence). CDR3 nucleotide sequence: TGTGCCAGCAGCTATCCGCTGCAGGATGTCTACAATGAGCAGTTCTTC. Protein sequence: CASSYPLQDVYNEQFF.

The chain combines TRBV18 with TRBJ2-5, with a possible D match to TRBD1 (6 bases). CDR1 and CDR2 from the germline V gene are KGHSH and LQKENI. V was shortened by 1 base and J by 5 bases, with 14 bases between the two germline ends. There are 15 residues in the CDR3. In DNA, the CDR3 is TGTGCCAGCTCACCACTATCAGGGGTGCAGGAGACCCAGTACTTC. Translated: CASSPLSGVQETQYF.

This rearrangement joins TRBV5-1 to TRBJ2-5, with TRBD2 matching over 7 bases. Trimming removed 6 bases from V and 2 bases from J; junction bases left unmatched: 7. CDR3 length: 14 residues. Per the germline V gene, CDR1 is SGHRS and CDR2 is YFSETQ. CDR3 sequence reads: CASTPWGGQETQYF. The DNA for the CDR3 is TGCGCCAGCACCCCCTGGGGGGGACAAGAGACCCAGTACTTC.